The clone carrying this TCR beta chain was observed a few times. The CDR3 totals 14 residues. The ends were cut back, 2 bases at V and 5 bases at J, with 9 bases in the middle. CDR1 and CDR2 from the germline V gene are SGHTA and FQGNSA. This record comes from a study of response to subunit inactivated influenza vaccine. A single record per CDR3 protein comes from TCRdb applying MiXCR to the RT-PCR reads. The profile covers approximately 500,000 distinct CDR3 sequences, with under 30% appearing a single time and about 3% taken by the ten largest. These data are also associated with another study on T cells expressing NK-cell markers. From that report: Making the TCR beta cDNA relied on 5'RACE template switching with UMIs. The TCR beta repertoires were obtained from sorted CD3+CD56+NKG2C+, CD3+CD56+NKG2C- and CD3+CD56-NKG2C+ T cells. The contribution of dominant NKG2C+ clonotypes to CD8+ T cells in about six donors was about 1.0-7.5%. Several donors showed these clonotypes also leading the CD3+CD56-NKG2C+ fraction.

This receptor was obtained from a man between 50 and 59 years old who received an inactivated influenza vaccine. Specimen: CD4+ T cells sorted from PBMCs, collected less than 13 days after vaccination. The chain links TRBV7-2 to TRBJ2-2; D is undetermined. The CDR3 loop reads CASSLSMATGELFF. CDR3 bases: TGTGCCAGCAGCTTATCTATGGCGACCGGGGAGCTGTTTTTT.